A selection of T cell receptor beta chains follows, all from one sample in a study of OX40 agonist ivuxolimab in advanced cancers. Sequenced by immunoSEQ multiplex PCR; TCRdb stores in-frame clones only, minus some. The sample lists roughly 80,000 clones, approximately 82% occurring once. The sequencing used CD4+ or CD8+ T cells sorted from blood, collected in a trial of the OX40 agonist ivuxolimab. The receptors were gathered from an adult with an advanced solid tumor such as melanoma, head and neck, liver or kidney cancer. The CDR3 runs from the conserved cysteine through the conserved F or W. A D gene is named only where the DNA matches it firmly. A clone size is listed for some rows: how often the clone was seen (once, few, many), or a class if it is expanded.

abundance	v_gene	j_gene	d_gene	CDR3nt	CDR3aa
once	TRBV19	TRBJ1-3	TRBD1	TGTGCCAGTAGTACACGGACAGGGAAGAGCGGTAACACCATATATTTT	CASSTRTGKSGNTIYF
many	TRBV6-5	TRBJ1-2	NA	TGTGCCAGCAGTTACTCGACGGGACTTAACTATGGCTACACCTTC	CASSYSTGLNYGYTF
NA	TRBV6-1	TRBJ1-6	NA	TGTGCCAGCACTACCCGAGGGGTATCACCCCTCCACTTT	CASTTRGVSPLHF
NA	TRBV19	TRBJ1-5	NA	TGTGCCAGCGGACGGGACAATCAGCCCCAGCATTTT	CASGRDNQPQHF
once	TRBV19	TRBJ2-3	NA	TGTGCCAGTAGTAAAAAGGGACTCTCGAACACAGATACGCAGTATTTT	CASSKKGLSNTDTQYF
NA	TRBV5-1	TRBJ1-2	NA	TGCGCCAGCAGCCCGACCGTTCCCCATGGCTACACCTTC	CASSPTVPHGYTF
NA	TRBV6-1	TRBJ1-1	TRBD1	TGTGCCAGCAGTGAAGTCTGGGACAGGGCCACTGAAGCTTTCTTT	CASSEVWDRATEAFF
NA	TRBV11-2	TRBJ2-1	TRBD2	TGTGCCAGCAGCTTTCCCGGACTAGCGGGTCACAATGAGCAGTTCTTC	CASSFPGLAGHNEQFF
NA	TRBV6-6	TRBJ1-4	NA	TGTGCCAGCAGTTACCCTGACAGGACTAATGAAAAACTGTTTTTT	CASSYPDRTNEKLFF
few	TRBV28	TRBJ1-1	NA	TGTGCCAGCAGTTTGTTGAACACTGAAGCTTTCTTT	CASSLLNTEAFF
NA	TRBV5-1	TRBJ1-4	NA	TGCGCCAGCGCCCGGGAGCCTAATGAAAAACTGTTTTTT	CASAREPNEKLFF
NA	TRBV11-3	TRBJ2-1	TRBD2	TGTGCCAGCAGCCGGGACTACGATGAGCAGTTCTTC	CASSRDYDEQFF
NA	TRBV11-2	TRBJ2-7	TRBD2	TGTGCCAGCAGCTATGGACTAGCGGTCTACGAGCAGTACTTC	CASSYGLAVYEQYF
NA	TRBV10-3	TRBJ2-5	TRBD2	TGTGCCAGCGACGGGACTAGCGGTAATCAAGAGACCCAGTACTTC	CASDGTSGNQETQYF
NA	TRBV5-5	TRBJ1-5	NA	TGTGCCAGCAGCTTACGGGCCGGGGACAATCAGCCCCAGCATTTT	CASSLRAGDNQPQHF
NA	TRBV5-5	TRBJ2-3	NA	TGTGCCAGCAGCCCCCTAGGGGGTGTGGGCACAGATACGCAGTATTTT	CASSPLGGVGTDTQYF
NA	TRBV7-2	TRBJ1-5	NA	TGTGCCAGCAGCTTATACGACCAGCCCCAGCATTTT	CASSLYDQPQHF
NA	TRBV28	TRBJ2-7	NA	TGTGCCAGCAGTAACCCTTCGGCAGGGGTGGGCGAGCAGTACTTC	CASSNPSAGVGEQYF